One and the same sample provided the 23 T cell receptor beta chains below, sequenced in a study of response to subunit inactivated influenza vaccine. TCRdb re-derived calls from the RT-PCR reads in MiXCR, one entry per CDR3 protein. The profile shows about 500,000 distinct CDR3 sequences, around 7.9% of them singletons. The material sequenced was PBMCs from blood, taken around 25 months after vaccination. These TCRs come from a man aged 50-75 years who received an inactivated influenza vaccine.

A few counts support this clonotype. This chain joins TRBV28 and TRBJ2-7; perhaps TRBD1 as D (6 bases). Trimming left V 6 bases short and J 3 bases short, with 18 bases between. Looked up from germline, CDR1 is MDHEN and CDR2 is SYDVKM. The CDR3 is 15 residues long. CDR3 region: CASRSLRDTSYEQYF. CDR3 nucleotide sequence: TGTGCCAGCAGATCTCTACGGGACACTAGCTACGAGCAGTACTTC.

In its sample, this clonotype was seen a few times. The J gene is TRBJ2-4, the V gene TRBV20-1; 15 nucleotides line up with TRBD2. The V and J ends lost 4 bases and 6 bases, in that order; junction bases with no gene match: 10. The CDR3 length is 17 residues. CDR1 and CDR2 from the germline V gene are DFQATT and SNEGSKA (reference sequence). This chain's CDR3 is CSATGLAGGSLGNIQYF. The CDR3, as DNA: TGCAGTGCTACGGGACTAGCGGGAGGAAGTCTGGGAAACATTCAGTACTTC.

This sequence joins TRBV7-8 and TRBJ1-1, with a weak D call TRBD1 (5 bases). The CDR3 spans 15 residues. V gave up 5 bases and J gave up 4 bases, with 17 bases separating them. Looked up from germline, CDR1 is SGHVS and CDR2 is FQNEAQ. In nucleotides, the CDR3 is TGTGCCAGCAGCCAAAGGGACCTCGGGGGCACTGAAGCTTTCTTT. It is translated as CASSQRDLGGTEAFF.

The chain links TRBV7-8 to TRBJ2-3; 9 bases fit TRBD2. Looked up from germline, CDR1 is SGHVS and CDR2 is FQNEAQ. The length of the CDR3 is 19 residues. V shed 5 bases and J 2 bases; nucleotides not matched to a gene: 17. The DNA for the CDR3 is TGTGCCAGCAGCCCCGGGGTAGCGGGAGTGAGTTCCAACACAGATACGCAGTATTTT. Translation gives CASSPGVAGVSSNTDTQYF.

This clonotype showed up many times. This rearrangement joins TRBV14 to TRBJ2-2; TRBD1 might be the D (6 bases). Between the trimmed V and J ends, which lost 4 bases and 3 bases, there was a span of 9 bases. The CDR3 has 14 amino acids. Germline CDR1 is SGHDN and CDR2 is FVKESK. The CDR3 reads CASSLYRDTGELFF. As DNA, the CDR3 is TGTGCCAGCAGCCTCTACAGGGACACCGGGGAGCTGTTTTTT.

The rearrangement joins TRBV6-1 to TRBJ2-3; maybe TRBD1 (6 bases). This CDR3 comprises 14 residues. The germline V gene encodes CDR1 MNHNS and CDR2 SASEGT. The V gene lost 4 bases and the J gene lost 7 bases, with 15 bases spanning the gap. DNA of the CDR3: TGTGCCAGCAGTGCAGGGACACCTGTTAATACGCAGTATTTT. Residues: CASSAGTPVNTQYF.

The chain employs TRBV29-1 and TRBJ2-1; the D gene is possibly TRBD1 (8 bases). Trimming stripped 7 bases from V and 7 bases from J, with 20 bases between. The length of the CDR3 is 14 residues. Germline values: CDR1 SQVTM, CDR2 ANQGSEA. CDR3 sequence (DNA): TGCAGCGCCGGCGGACAGGGAGGGAAGAATGAGCAGTTCTTC. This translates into CSAGGQGGKNEQFF.

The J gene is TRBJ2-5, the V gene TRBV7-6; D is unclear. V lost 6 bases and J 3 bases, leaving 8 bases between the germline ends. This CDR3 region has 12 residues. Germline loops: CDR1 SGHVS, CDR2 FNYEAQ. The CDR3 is CASRGWEETQYF. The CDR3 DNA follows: TGTGCCAGCAGAGGGTGGGAAGAGACCCAGTACTTC.

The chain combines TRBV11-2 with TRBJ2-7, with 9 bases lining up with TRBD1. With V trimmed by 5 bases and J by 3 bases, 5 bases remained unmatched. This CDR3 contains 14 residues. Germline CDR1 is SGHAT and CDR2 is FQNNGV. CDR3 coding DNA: TGTGCCAGCAGCATATACAGGGGGCTCTACGAGCAGTACTTC. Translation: CASSIYRGLYEQYF.

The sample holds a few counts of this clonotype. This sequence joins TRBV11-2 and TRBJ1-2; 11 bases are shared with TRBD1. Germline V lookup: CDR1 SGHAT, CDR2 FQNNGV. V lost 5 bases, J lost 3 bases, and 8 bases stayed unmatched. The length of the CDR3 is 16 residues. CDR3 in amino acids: CASSPLWDRGDYGYTF. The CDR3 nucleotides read TGTGCCAGCAGCCCCCTTTGGGACAGGGGGGACTATGGCTACACCTTC.

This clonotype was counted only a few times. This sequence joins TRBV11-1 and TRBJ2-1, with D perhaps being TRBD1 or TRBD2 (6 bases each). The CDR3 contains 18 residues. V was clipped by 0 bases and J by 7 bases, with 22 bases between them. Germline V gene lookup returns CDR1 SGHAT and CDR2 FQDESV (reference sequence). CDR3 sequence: CASSLAARLGAGRNEQFF. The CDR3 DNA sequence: TGTGCCAGCAGCTTAGCGGCTCGTTTGGGGGCCGGGAGAAATGAGCAGTTCTTC.

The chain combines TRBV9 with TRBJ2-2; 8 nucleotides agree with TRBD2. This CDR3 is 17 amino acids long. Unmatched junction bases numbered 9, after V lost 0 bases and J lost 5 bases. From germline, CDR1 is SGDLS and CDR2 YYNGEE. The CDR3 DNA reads TGTGCCAGCAGCGTAGCGGGAGCGGGGGCCTTTACCGGGGAGCTGTTTTTT. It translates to CASSVAGAGAFTGELFF.

The CDR3 here is CASSKGGWETQYF. The CDR3 nucleotides are TGTGCCAGCAGTAAAGGGGGCTGGGAGACCCAGTACTTC. The chain is built from TRBV25-1 and TRBJ2-5; TRBD1 matches at 7 bases. This CDR3 region has 13 residues. V shed 5 bases, J shed 5 bases, and the junction held 5 bases outside the gene matches. From germline, CDR1 is MGHDK and CDR2 SYGVNS.

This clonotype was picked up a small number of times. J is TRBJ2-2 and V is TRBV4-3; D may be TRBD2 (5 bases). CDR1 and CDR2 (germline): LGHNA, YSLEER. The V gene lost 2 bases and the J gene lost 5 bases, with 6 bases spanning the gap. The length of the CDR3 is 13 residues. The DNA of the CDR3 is TGCGCCAGCAGCCAACGGGGAACCGGGGAGCTGTTTTTT. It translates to CASSQRGTGELFF.

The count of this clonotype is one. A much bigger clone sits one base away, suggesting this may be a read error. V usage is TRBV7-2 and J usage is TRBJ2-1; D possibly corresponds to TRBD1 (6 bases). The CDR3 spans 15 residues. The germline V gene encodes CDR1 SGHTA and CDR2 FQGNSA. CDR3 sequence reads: CASSLDRDTYNEQSF. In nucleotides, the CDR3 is TGTGCCAGCAGCTTAGACAGGGACACCTACAATGAGCAGTCCTTC.

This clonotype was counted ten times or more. CDR3 loop: CASSSWGGGPNTEAFF. In nucleotides, the CDR3 is TGTGCCAGCAGCTCCTGGGGAGGGGGGCCTAACACTGAAGCTTTCTTT. The V and J genes are TRBV7-2 and TRBJ1-1; tentative D call: TRBD1 (6 bases). Trimming cost V 4 bases and J 2 bases, with 17 bases left between them. This CDR3 comprises 16 residues. Germline V CDR1 and CDR2: SGHTA, FQGNSA.

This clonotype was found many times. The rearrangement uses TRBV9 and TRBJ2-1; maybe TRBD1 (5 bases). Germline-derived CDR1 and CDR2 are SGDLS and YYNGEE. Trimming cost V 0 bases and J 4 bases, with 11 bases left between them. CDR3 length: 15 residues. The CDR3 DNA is TGTGCCAGCAGCGTAGTTGGGGCCGGATACAATGAGCAGTTCTTC. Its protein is CASSVVGAGYNEQFF.

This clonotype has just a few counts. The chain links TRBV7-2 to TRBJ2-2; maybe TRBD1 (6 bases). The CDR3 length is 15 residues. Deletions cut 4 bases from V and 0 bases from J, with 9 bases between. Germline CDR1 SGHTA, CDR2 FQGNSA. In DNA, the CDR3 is TGTGCCAGCAGCTCGGACAGAACGAACACCGGGGAGCTGTTTTTT. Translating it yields CASSSDRTNTGELFF.

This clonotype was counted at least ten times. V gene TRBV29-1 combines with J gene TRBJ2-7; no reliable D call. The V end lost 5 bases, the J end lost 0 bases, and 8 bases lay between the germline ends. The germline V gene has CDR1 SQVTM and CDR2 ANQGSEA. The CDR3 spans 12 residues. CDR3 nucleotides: TGCAGCGTTCCGGACGGCTCCTACGAGCAGTACTTC. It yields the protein CSVPDGSYEQYF.

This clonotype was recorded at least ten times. CDR3 in amino acids: CASSRPEYNEQFF. The CDR3 DNA reads TGTGCCAGCAGCCGACCGGAATACAATGAGCAGTTCTTC. This sequence joins TRBV12-3 or TRBV12-4 and TRBJ2-1; D is uncertain. V lost 6 bases and J lost 4, with 10 bases in between. The CDR3 sequence is 13 residues long.

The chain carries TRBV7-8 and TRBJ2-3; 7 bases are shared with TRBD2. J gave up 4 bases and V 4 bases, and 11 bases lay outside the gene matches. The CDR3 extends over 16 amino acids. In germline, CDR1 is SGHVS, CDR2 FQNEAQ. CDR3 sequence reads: CASSSGLVGSADTQYF. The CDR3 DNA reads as TGTGCCAGCAGCTCAGGACTAGTGGGGTCAGCAGATACGCAGTATTTT.

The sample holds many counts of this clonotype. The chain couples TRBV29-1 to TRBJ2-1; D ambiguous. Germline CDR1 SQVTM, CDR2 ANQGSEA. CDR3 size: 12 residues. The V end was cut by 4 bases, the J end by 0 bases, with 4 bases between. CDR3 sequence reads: CSVVSSYNEQFF. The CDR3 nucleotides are TGCAGCGTTGTTAGCTCCTACAATGAGCAGTTCTTC.

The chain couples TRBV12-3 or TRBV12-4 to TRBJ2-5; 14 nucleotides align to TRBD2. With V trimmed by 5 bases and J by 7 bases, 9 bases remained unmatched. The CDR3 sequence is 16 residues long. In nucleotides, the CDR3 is TGTGCCAGCAGTACCGGGACTAGCGGGGGAGTTGGGACCCAGTACTTC. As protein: CASSTGTSGGVGTQYF.